This section outlines one TCR beta chain sequence together with its context. Its antigen is currently unknown. The V end was cut by 3 bases, the J end by 8 bases, with 17 bases between. The CDR3 consists of 15 residues. Germline CDR1 SNHLY, CDR2 FYNNEI. Unique molecular identifiers tagged individual cDNA molecules. TCRdb analysed the 5' RACE reads with MiXCR anew, one entry per CDR3 protein. The table shows roughly 34,000 distinct CDR3 sequences, with 3.5% to 5% occurring only once. The sample originates from a study of early T cells in non-severe SARS-CoV-2 infection. Whole-study context: The sequenced material was bulk RNA from unsorted whole blood, and its chains were unpaired. Study-level findings and limits: Matches to VDJdb favored anti-spike CD8 responses and missed private and CD4 specificities.

This sequence was found in an adult who was a healthcare worker with PCR-confirmed SARS-CoV-2 infection or an uninfected control (not recorded which). Sequencing used whole blood. The chain combines TRBV2 with TRBJ2-1, with D possibly matching TRBD2 (5 bases). CDR3: CASSDTREQVDEQFF. CDR3 bases: TGTGCCAGCAGTGACACTAGGGAACAAGTCGATGAGCAGTTCTTC.